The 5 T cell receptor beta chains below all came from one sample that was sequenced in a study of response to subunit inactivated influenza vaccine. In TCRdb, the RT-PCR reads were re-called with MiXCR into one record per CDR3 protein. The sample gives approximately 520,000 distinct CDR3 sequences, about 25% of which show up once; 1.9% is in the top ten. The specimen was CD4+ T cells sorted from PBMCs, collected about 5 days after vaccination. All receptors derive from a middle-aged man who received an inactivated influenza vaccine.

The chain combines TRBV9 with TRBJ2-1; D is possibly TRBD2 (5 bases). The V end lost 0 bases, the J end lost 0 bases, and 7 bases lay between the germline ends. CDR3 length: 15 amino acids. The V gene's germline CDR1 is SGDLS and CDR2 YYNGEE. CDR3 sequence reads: CASSVGTVSYNEQFF. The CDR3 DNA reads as TGTGCCAGCAGCGTAGGGACTGTCTCCTACAATGAGCAGTTCTTC.

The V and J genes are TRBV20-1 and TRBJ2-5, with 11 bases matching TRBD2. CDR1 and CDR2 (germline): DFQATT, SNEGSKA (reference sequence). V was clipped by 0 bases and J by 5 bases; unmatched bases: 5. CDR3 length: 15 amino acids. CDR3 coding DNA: TGCAGTGCTAGAGAACTAGCGGGAGTTGGGGAGACCCAGTACTTC. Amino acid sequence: CSARELAGVGETQYF.

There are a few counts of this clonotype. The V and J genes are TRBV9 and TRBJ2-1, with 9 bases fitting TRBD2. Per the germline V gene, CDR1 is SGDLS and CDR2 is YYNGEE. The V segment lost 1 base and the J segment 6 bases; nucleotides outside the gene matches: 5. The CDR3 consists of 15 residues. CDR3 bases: TGTGCCAGCAGCGTAAGGGCGGGAGGGCCCAATGAGCAGTTCTTC. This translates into CASSVRAGGPNEQFF.

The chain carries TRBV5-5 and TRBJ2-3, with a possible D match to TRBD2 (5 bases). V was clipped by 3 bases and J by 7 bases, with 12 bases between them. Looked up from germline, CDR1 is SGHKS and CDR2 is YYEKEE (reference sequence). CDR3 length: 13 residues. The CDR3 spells CASSSPGLNTQYF. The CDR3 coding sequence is TGTGCCAGCAGCTCACCAGGACTTAATACGCAGTATTTT.

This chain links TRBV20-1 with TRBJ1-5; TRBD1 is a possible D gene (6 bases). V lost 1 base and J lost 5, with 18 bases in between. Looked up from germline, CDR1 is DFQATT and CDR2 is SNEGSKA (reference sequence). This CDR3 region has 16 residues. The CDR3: CSARALLTGGHQPQHF. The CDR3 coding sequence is TGCAGTGCTAGAGCCCTTTTGACAGGCGGTCATCAGCCCCAGCATTTT.